This T cell receptor (beta chain) comes out of a study of blood T cell repertoires in COVID-19. Overall study context: Acute and convalescent COVID-19 specimens originated in the United States, Italy and Spain.

In the study's own analysis: For nucleated cells, counts were estimated from reference gene primer amplification. Here immunoSEQ multiplex PCR was the method, and the copy in TCRdb shows in-frame clones only, minus some. The DNA gave D and trimming, while V, J and clone size come from that table. Of 150,000 to 160,000 clones listed, under 85% were seen once; the top ten hold 0.6% to 0.7%. The Seattle site enrolled patients during active infection and followed them longitudinally. The germline CDR1 and CDR2 sequences are SGHAT and FQDESV (reference sequence). There are 16 residues in the CDR3. V shed 0 bases, J shed 2 bases, and the junction held 2 bases outside the gene matches.

Sequencing was performed on peripheral blood. V and J are TRBV11-1 and TRBJ2-1; 9 positions match TRBD1. The receptor was derived from a man between 60 and 75 years old with COVID-19, enrolled during active disease. In DNA form, the CDR3 reads TGTGCCAGCAGCTTAGCACGGGACAGGGCCTACAATGAGCAGTTCTTC. It translates to CASSLARDRAYNEQFF.